The rows below give T cell receptor beta chains drawn from one sample of a study of patients and donors after allogeneic stem cell transplantation. MiXCR, run by TCRdb on the RT-PCR reads, gives a single entry per CDR3 protein. The sample holds approximately 200,000 distinct CDR3 sequences, 11% to 15% seen once. Sequencing was done on a sample of blood, either unsorted or a sorted T cell fraction (not recorded which). Receptors were obtained from a human donor who was either an allogeneic HSCT recipient or a stem cell or donor lymphocyte infusion donor (not recorded which). It is not recorded whose cells these are; they may come from a transplant donor. The CDR3 runs from the conserved cysteine through the conserved F or W. A D gene is named only where the DNA matches it firmly. The listing skips clone size in some rows; elsewhere it reads once, few, many or a size class.

length	J	size	V	D	CDR3	DNA
13	TRBJ2-7	few	TRBV7-6	NA	CASSRGASYEQYF	TGTGCCAGCAGCCGGGGCGCCTCCTACGAGCAGTACTTC
14	TRBJ2-5	NA	TRBV6-2/TRBV6-3	NA	CASSYGSEQETQYF	TGTGCCAGCAGTTACGGCAGCGAACAAGAGACCCAGTACTTC
14	TRBJ2-1	NA	TRBV4-1	NA	CASSQTWAEGRQFF	TGCGCCAGCAGCCAAACTTGGGCCGAGGGACGGCAGTTCTTC
14	TRBJ2-4	NA	TRBV5-1	NA	CASEAGAGGNIQYF	TGCGCCAGCGAAGCTGGGGCAGGCGGGAACATTCAGTACTTC
21	TRBJ1-6	many	TRBV20-1	TRBD1	CSARDNSRRGPLTSYNSPLHF	TGCAGTGCTAGAGATAATAGTAGGAGGGGGCCTCTAACCTCCTATAATTCACCCCTCCACTTT
18	TRBJ2-5	NA	TRBV11-1	TRBD2	CASSSRVGAGGPIETQYF	TGTGCCAGCAGCTCACGGGTTGGAGCGGGAGGGCCCATCGAGACCCAGTACTTC
13	TRBJ2-1	NA	TRBV29-1	NA	CSVDGVSYNEQFF	TGCAGCGTTGACGGTGTCTCCTACAATGAGCAGTTCTTC
14	TRBJ2-5	NA	TRBV11-2	NA	CASSPDVAVETQYF	TGTGCCAGCAGCCCCGATGTGGCTGTAGAGACCCAGTACTTC
13	TRBJ1-1	NA	TRBV5-6	NA	CASSFSRGGGAFF	TGTGCCAGCAGCTTTTCTCGGGGGGGAGGAGCTTTCTTT
16	TRBJ2-5	many	TRBV4-1	NA	CASSQEGNPRSKTQYF	TGCGCCAGCAGCCAAGAAGGCAACCCAAGGAGTAAGACCCAGTACTTC
13	TRBJ1-2	NA	TRBV19	NA	CASSISTETGYTF	TGTGCCAGTAGTATAAGCACAGAAACTGGCTACACCTTC
15	TRBJ2-2	many	TRBV6-1	TRBD2	CASRKGTRSTGELFF	TGTGCCAGCAGGAAGGGGACTAGAAGCACCGGGGAGCTGTTTTTT
15	TRBJ2-6	NA	TRBV19	NA	CASTRHDSGANVLTF	TGTGCCAGTACCCGACACGACTCTGGGGCCAACGTCCTGACTTTC
12	TRBJ2-7	many	TRBV20-1	NA	CSATSRTYEQYF	TGCAGTGCTACCTCCAGAACCTACGAGCAGTACTTC
14	TRBJ2-5	many	TRBV15	NA	CATSTRDTLRDQYF	TGTGCCACCAGCACCCGGGACACCCTCCGAGACCAGTACTTC
12	TRBJ1-2	few	TRBV6-1	NA	CASLTGAYGYTF	TGTGCCAGCTTGACAGGAGCCTATGGCTACACCTTC
15	TRBJ2-5	NA	TRBV5-5	NA	CASSLAGPGMETQYF	TGTGCCAGCAGCTTGGCGGGCCCCGGGATGGAGACCCAGTACTTC
14	TRBJ2-5	NA	TRBV11-2	NA	CASSLLLGPETQYF	TGTGCCAGCAGCCTTTTACTAGGGCCAGAGACCCAGTACTTC
12	TRBJ1-5	NA	TRBV6-1	NA	CASIGSGQPQHF	TGTGCCAGCATAGGGTCGGGTCAGCCCCAGCATTTT
14	TRBJ2-4	NA	TRBV6-1	TRBD1	CASSEGDSSFIQYF	TGTGCCAGCAGTGAAGGGGACAGTTCCTTCATTCAGTACTTC
17	TRBJ1-1	few	TRBV20-1	NA	CSARDYGAGRMNTEAFF	TGCAGTGCTAGAGATTACGGGGCCGGCAGGATGAACACTGAAGCTTTCTTT
14	TRBJ1-1	NA	TRBV3-1	NA	CASSQSPTGREAFF	TGTGCCAGCAGCCAATCTCCGACAGGAAGAGAAGCTTTCTTT
14	TRBJ2-1	many	TRBV12-3/TRBV12-4	NA	CASTFRGGSGEQFF	TGTGCCAGCACCTTTAGGGGGGGCTCGGGTGAGCAGTTCTTC
15	TRBJ2-7	many	TRBV4-3	TRBD1	CASSQDLGQPYEQYF	TGCGCCAGCAGCCAAGATTTGGGACAGCCTTACGAGCAGTACTTC
15	TRBJ2-1	many	TRBV5-1	TRBD2	CASRTSGGGHNEQFF	TGCGCCAGCAGAACCAGCGGGGGGGGACACAATGAGCAGTTCTTC
13	TRBJ2-2	NA	TRBV20-1	NA	CSAEGLNTGELFF	TGCAGTGCCGAGGGGTTGAACACCGGGGAGCTGTTTTTT
15	TRBJ1-1	NA	TRBV6-5	NA	CASSSNRGKRAEAFF	TGTGCCAGCAGTTCGAACCGGGGAAAGAGAGCTGAAGCTTTCTTT
12	TRBJ1-1	many	TRBV18	NA	CASSQVGGEAFF	TGTGCCAGCTCCCAGGTCGGGGGTGAAGCTTTCTTT
15	TRBJ2-4	few	TRBV27	TRBD1	CASSTKGTGRNIQYF	TGTGCCAGCAGCACAAAAGGGACAGGTAGAAACATTCAGTACTTC
13	TRBJ1-2	many	TRBV12-3/TRBV12-4	NA	CASSLNGGTGYTF	TGTGCCAGCAGTTTAAATGGAGGGACGGGCTACACCTTC
15	TRBJ2-7	many	TRBV5-1	TRBD1	CASSLQGQGSHEQYF	TGCGCCAGCAGCTTGCAGGGACAGGGCTCCCACGAGCAGTACTTC
16	TRBJ2-2	few	TRBV27	NA	CASSLSRGAVTGELFF	TGTGCCAGCAGTTTAAGTCGGGGGGCCGTCACCGGGGAGCTGTTTTTT
13	TRBJ2-1	many	TRBV6-2/TRBV6-3	NA	CASSSPLSNEQFF	TGTGCCAGCAGTTCCCCCTTGAGCAATGAGCAGTTCTTC
14	TRBJ2-7	few	TRBV5-5	TRBD1	CASSLLTGINEQYF	TGTGCCAGCAGCTTGCTGACAGGGATCAACGAGCAGTACTTC
12	TRBJ1-2	NA	TRBV6-1	NA	CASSERVYGYTF	TGTGCCAGCAGTGAAAGGGTCTATGGCTACACCTTC
12	TRBJ2-5	many	TRBV12-3/TRBV12-4	TRBD2	CATQGLAETQYF	TGTGCCACCCAGGGACTAGCCGAGACCCAGTACTTC
14	TRBJ1-5	NA	TRBV2	NA	CASSAGRSNQPQHF	TGTGCCAGCAGTGCGGGGCGGAGCAATCAGCCCCAGCATTTT
13	TRBJ1-4	NA	TRBV6-1	NA	CASSEVDPEKLFF	TGTGCCAGCAGTGAGGTTGACCCCGAAAAACTGTTTTTT
16	TRBJ2-2	few	TRBV20-1	TRBD2	CSARGLGRGDTGELFF	TGCAGTGCTAGAGGTCTAGGGCGGGGGGACACCGGGGAGCTGTTTTTT
15	TRBJ1-1	few	TRBV30	TRBD1	CAWSKGAGMNTEAFF	TGTGCCTGGAGTAAGGGGGCGGGGATGAACACTGAAGCTTTCTTT
16	TRBJ2-4	NA	TRBV5-8	NA	CASSLEGQAGAGIQYF	TGTGCCAGCAGCTTGGAAGGACAGGCGGGGGCGGGCATTCAGTACTTC
15	TRBJ1-4	few	TRBV12-3/TRBV12-4	NA	CASSWGGRFGEKLFF	TGTGCCAGCAGTTGGGGGGGGCGGTTTGGTGAAAAACTGTTTTTT
14	TRBJ2-7	many	TRBV20-1	NA	CSARGTEFTYEQYF	TGCAGTGCTAGGGGGACGGAGTTTACCTACGAGCAGTACTTC
14	TRBJ2-7	few	TRBV5-1	NA	CASSLAVGYYEQYF	TGCGCCAGCAGCTTGGCCGTGGGTTACTACGAGCAGTACTTC
15	TRBJ2-6	few	TRBV7-8	TRBD1	CASSSRGPGANVLTF	TGTGCCAGCAGCTCCAGGGGGCCCGGGGCCAACGTCCTGACTTTC
13	TRBJ1-2	many	TRBV10-3	NA	CAISDSANYGYTF	TGTGCCATCAGTGACTCGGCTAACTATGGCTACACCTTC
15	TRBJ1-4	NA	TRBV5-1	TRBD1	CASSARQGEDEKLFF	TGCGCCAGCAGCGCCAGACAGGGGGAGGATGAAAAACTGTTTTTT
13	TRBJ1-6	NA	TRBV12-3/TRBV12-4	TRBD1	CASGTGVNSPLHF	TGTGCCAGCGGGACAGGGGTGAATTCACCCCTCCACTTT
14	TRBJ1-1	NA	TRBV9	NA	CASSVGNQNTEAFF	TGTGCCAGCAGCGTAGGGAACCAGAACACTGAAGCTTTCTTT
15	TRBJ1-1	many	TRBV5-1	TRBD1	CASSQGGSGNTEAFF	TGCGCCAGCAGTCAGGGGGGATCGGGGAACACTGAAGCTTTCTTT
14	TRBJ1-3	NA	TRBV5-4	NA	CASSFRGRGNTIYF	TGTGCCAGCAGCTTCCGGGGGCGCGGAAACACCATATATTTT
14	TRBJ1-2	NA	TRBV5-6	NA	CASTDRGVNYGYTF	TGTGCCAGCACCGACCGGGGGGTCAACTATGGCTACACCTTC
16	TRBJ1-5	few	TRBV5-6	TRBD1	CASSLLGTGMNQPQHF	TGTGCCAGCAGCTTGTTAGGGACAGGGATGAATCAGCCCCAGCATTTT
12	TRBJ2-4	many	TRBV6-1	NA	CASSGQVSIQYF	TGTGCCAGCAGTGGACAAGTATCTATTCAGTACTTC
13	TRBJ2-7	few	TRBV13	NA	CASSLTLHPEQYF	TGTGCCAGCAGCTTAACTCTCCATCCAGAGCAGTACTTC